This T cell receptor beta chain comes out of a study of B cell selection in AIRE deficiency. In the study's own analysis: About 6.1x10^4 patient and 9.56x10^4 healthy donor TCRbeta sequences came from Tregs. Clones were read by immunoSEQ multiplex PCR, and TCRdb kept only the in-frame ones, dropping some. The V and J calls and clone size come from that table; D and trimming were worked out from the DNA. The sample carries 18,000 or so clones, just over 90% recorded once. Comments on this clone: As yet, its antigen is unknown.

CDR1 and CDR2 from the germline V gene are SGHTA and FQGTGA. Trimming left V 2 bases short and J 1 base short, with 11 bases between. The CDR3 consists of 15 residues. Findings of the study overall: About 30.6% of healthy-shared Treg sequences were found among patient Tconv cells. CDR3s were shorter in shared Treg sequences, reflecting few non-templated nucleotide insertions. Only TCRbeta was sequenced; about 35% of shared healthy Treg sequences appeared in Tconv.

Regulatory T cells were sorted as CD4+CD25hiCD127low/negative cells. The sequencing sample was made of CD4+CD25+ Tregs sorted from PBMCs. The TCR comes from a human donor in good health. The chain is built from TRBV7-3 and TRBJ1-1, with D possibly being TRBD1 (6 bases). The CDR3 sequence is CASSLAGTPNTEAFF. CDR3 DNA: TGTGCCAGCAGCTTAGCCGGGACACCGAACACTGAAGCTTTCTTT.